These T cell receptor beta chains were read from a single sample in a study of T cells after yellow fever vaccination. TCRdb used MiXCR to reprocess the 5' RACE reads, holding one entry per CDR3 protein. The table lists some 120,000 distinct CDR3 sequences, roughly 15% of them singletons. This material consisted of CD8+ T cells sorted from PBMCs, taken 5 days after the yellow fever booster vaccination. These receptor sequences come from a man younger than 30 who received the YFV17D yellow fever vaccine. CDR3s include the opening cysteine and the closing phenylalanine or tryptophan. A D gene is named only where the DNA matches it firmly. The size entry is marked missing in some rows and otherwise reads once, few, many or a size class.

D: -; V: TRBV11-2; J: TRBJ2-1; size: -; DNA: TGTGCCAGCAGCTTAGAAGTGAAACCTTACAATGAGCAGTTCTTC; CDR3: CASSLEVKPYNEQFF
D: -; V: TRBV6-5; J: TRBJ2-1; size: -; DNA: TGTGCCAGCAGTTACTCTATTCTGGGGGAAGAGTTCTTC; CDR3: CASSYSILGEEFF
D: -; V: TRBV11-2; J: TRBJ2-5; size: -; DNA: TGTGCCAGCAGCTTCAGACTCCTCCCGTACCAAGAGACCCAGTACTTC; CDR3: CASSFRLLPYQETQYF
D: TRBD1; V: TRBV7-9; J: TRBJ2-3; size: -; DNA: TGTGCCAGCAGCTTTGAGGGGGGGACAGGGGACCGAGGTCGTACAGATACGCAGTATTTT; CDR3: CASSFEGGTGDRGRTDTQYF
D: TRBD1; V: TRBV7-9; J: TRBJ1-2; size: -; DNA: TGTGCCAGCAGCTGGACAGGGGGTCCTGGCTACACCTTC; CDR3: CASSWTGGPGYTF
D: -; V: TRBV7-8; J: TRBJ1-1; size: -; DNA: TGTGCCAGCAGCTTAGATGAGCGGGGTGAAGCTTTCTTT; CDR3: CASSLDERGEAFF
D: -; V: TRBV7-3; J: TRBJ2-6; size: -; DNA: TGTGCCAGCAGCTTAACGAGTACAGGGAGATCTGGTGGGGCCAACGTCCTGACTTTC; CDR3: CASSLTSTGRSGGANVLTF
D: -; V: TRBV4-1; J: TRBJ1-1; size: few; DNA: TGCGCCAGCAGCCAAGTATATAACACCGAAGCTTTCTTT; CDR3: CASSQVYNTEAFF
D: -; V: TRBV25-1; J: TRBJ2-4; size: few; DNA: TGTGCCAGCAGTGATGGGGTAACCAAAAACATTCAGTACTTC; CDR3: CASSDGVTKNIQYF
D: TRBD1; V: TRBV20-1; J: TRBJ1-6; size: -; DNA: TGCAGTGCGATGACAGGGCGAAATTCACCCCTCCACTTT; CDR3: CSAMTGRNSPLHF
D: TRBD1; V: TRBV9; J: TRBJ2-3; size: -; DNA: TGTGCCAGCAGCGTAGAAGGGGGCTTCACAGATACGCAGTATTTT; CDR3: CASSVEGGFTDTQYF
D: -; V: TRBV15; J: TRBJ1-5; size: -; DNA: TGTGCCACCAGCAGAGATCGCGGGCTTCGCAATCAGCCCCAGCATTTT; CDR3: CATSRDRGLRNQPQHF
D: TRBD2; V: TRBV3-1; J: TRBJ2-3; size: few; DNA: TGTGCCAGCAGCCAAGAGGGGCGGGGGAGCACAGATACGCAGTATTTT; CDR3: CASSQEGRGSTDTQYF
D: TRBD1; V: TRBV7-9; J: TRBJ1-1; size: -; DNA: TGTGCCAGTCACAGGGGGGACACTGAAGCTTTCTTT; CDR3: CASHRGDTEAFF
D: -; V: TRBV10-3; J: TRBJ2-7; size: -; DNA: TGTGCCATCAGTGAGTGGTACAGGTCCGTGCCCTACGAGCAGTACTTC; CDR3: CAISEWYRSVPYEQYF
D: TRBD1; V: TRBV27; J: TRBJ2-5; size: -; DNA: TGTGCCAGCAGTCCAACCGCCGGGACAGGGCGGGAGACCCAGTACTTC; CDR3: CASSPTAGTGRETQYF
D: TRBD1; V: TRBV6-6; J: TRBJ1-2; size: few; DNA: TGTGCCAGCGGGTCCCGGGACAGGGGCAACTATGGCTACACCTTC; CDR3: CASGSRDRGNYGYTF
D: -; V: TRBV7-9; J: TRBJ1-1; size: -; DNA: TGTGCCAGCAGCGGCGAATTGACGAACACTGAAGCTTTCTTT; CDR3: CASSGELTNTEAFF
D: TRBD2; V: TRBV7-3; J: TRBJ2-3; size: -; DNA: TGTGCCAGCAGCTTAGGGCTAGCGGGGGATACGCAGTATTTT; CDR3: CASSLGLAGDTQYF
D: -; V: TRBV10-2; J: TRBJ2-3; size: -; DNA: TGCGCCAGCGGCACGACCCTCGGCACAGATACGCAGTATTTT; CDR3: CASGTTLGTDTQYF
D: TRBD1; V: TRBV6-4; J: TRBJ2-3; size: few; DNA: TGTGCCAGCCGGGACAGGAGCACAGATACGCAGTATTTT; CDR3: CASRDRSTDTQYF
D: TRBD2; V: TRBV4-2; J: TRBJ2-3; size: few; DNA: TGTGCCAGCAGCCAAGTGGCGGGGGTTGAGGATACGCAGTATTTT; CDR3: CASSQVAGVEDTQYF
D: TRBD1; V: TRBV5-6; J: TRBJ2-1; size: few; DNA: TGTGCCAGCAGCTTAGAGGGACAGTACTACAATGAGCAGTTCTTC; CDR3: CASSLEGQYYNEQFF
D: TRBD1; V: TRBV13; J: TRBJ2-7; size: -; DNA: TGTGCCAGCAGCTCGGGACAGGAGCCACTGACTCGCTACGAGCAGTACTTC; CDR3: CASSSGQEPLTRYEQYF
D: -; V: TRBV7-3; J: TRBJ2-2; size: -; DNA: TGTGCCAGCACCGGGGCAGGTCCCGGGGAGCTGTTTTTT; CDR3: CASTGAGPGELFF
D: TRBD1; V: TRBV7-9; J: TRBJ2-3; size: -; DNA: TGTGCCAGCAGCTTATTTGGACAGGGATCAGATACGCAGTATTTT; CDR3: CASSLFGQGSDTQYF
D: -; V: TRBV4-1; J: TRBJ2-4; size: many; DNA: TGCGCCAGCAGCCAAGGGTTTCTTGCGTCCAGGCCAAAGGTAGCCAAAAACATTCAGTACTTC; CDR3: CASSQGFLASRPKVAKNIQYF
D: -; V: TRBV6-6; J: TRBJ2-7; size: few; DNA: TGTGCCAGCAGCCCCATCATTCCCTACGAGCAGTACTTC; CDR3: CASSPIIPYEQYF
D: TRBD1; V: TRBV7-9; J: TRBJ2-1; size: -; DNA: TGTGCCAGCAGCTTGCTCGATCCGGGACAGGGGGCCCGCAATGAGCAGTTCTTC; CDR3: CASSLLDPGQGARNEQFF
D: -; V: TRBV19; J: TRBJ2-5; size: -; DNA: TGTGCCAGTAGTATGGAGGGGGCTCAGAGTTCAGAGACCCAGTACTTC; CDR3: CASSMEGAQSSETQYF
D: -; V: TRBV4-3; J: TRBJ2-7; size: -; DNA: TGCGCCAGCAGCCAAGATCTGGGCACCGGATACGAGCAGTACTTC; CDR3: CASSQDLGTGYEQYF
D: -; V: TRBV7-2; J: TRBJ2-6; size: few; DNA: TGTGCCAGCAGCTTAGCATGGGGTGCCGGGGCCAACGTCCTGACTTTC; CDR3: CASSLAWGAGANVLTF
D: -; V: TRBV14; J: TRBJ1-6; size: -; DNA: TGTGCCAGCAGTCTCGGAATCTGGGGCTCACCCCTCCACTTT; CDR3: CASSLGIWGSPLHF
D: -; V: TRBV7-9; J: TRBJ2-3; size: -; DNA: TGTGCCAGCAGCGCCCCCCTGGGCCACATTGTAGTTGATACGCAGTATTTT; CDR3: CASSAPLGHIVVDTQYF
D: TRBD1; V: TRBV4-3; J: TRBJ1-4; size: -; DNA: TGCGCCAGCAGCCTTACCCGACAGGGCCTTAATGAAAAACTGTTTTTT; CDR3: CASSLTRQGLNEKLFF
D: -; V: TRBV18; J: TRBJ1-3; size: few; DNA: TGTGCCAGCTCATCCGGGACAACTATCTCTGGAAACACCATATATTTT; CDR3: CASSSGTTISGNTIYF
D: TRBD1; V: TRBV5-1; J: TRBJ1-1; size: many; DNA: TGCGCCAGCAGCAGTTGGACAGGGATGGGGAACACTGAAGCTTTCTTT; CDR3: CASSSWTGMGNTEAFF
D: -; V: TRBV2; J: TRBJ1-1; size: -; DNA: TGTGCCTCGGCGGGGTTGGCTGAAGCTTTCTTT; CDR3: CASAGLAEAFF
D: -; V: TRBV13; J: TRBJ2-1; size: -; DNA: TGTGCCAGCAGCGGGATTGGGGAGCAGTTCTTC; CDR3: CASSGIGEQFF
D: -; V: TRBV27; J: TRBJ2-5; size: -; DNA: TGTGCCAGCCGAGGGAGAGCGAAGACCCAGTACTTC; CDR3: CASRGRAKTQYF
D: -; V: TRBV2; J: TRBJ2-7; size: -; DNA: TGTGCCAGCAGGAGGGAATCCGGGACGGGCACTTACGAGCAGTACTTC; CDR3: CASRRESGTGTYEQYF
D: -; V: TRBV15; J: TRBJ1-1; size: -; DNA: TGTGCCACCAGCAGAGACAAAGGTGGAACTGAAGCTTTCTTT; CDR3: CATSRDKGGTEAFF
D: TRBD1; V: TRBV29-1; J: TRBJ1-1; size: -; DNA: TGCAGCGTTGAAGCCCGGGTGCAGGGGGCGGAAGCTTTCTTT; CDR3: CSVEARVQGAEAFF
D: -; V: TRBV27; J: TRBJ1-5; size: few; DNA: TGTGCCAGCAGTCCCGGTGCGGGGGCGATTGGGCAGCCCCAGCATTTT; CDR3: CASSPGAGAIGQPQHF
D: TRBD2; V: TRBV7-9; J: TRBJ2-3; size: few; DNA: TGTGCCAGCAGCCCACGGACTAGCGGGGGGCTCCTTCGAGGGACAGATACGCAGTATTTT; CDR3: CASSPRTSGGLLRGTDTQYF
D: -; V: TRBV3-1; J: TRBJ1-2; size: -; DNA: TGTGCCAGCAGCCAACCCCTTGCAGGGAGCTATGGCTACACCTTC; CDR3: CASSQPLAGSYGYTF
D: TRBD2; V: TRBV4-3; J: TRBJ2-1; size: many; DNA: TGCGCCAGCAGCCAAGAAGAGCGTAGCGGGGGGGCGATAGAGGAGCAGTTCTTC; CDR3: CASSQEERSGGAIEEQFF
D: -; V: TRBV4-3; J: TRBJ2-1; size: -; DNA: TGCGCCAGCAGCCAAGATGGTCCCGGCTCCTACAATGAGCAGTTCTTC; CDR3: CASSQDGPGSYNEQFF
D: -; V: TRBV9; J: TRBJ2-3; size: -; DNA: TGTGCCAGCAGCGTAGTCACAGACGTAGATACGCAGTATTTT; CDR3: CASSVVTDVDTQYF
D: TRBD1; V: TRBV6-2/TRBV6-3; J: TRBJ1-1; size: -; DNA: TGTGCCAGCAGGCCCTCAGGGGGATGGGCTGAAGCTTTCTTT; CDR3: CASRPSGGWAEAFF
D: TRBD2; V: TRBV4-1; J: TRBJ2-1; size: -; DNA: TGCGCCAGCAGCCAATTCGGGGGGGCCGGTAATGAGCAGTTCTTC; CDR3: CASSQFGGAGNEQFF
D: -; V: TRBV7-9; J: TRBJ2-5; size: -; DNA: TGTGCCAGCAGCCTGACTGGAGGAGAGACCCAGTACTTC; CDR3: CASSLTGGETQYF
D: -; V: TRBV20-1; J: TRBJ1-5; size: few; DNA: TGCAGTGCTAGGGGAGGCAATCAGCCCCAGCATTTT; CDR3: CSARGGNQPQHF
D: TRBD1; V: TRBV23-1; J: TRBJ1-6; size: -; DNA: TGCGCCAGCAGTCGCGCCGGGACAGGGGGCTTCTCCTATAATTCACCCCTCCACTTT; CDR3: CASSRAGTGGFSYNSPLHF
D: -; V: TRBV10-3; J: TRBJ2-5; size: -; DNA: TGTGCCATCAGTCGGACCTTACAAGAGACCCAGTACTTC; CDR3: CAISRTLQETQYF
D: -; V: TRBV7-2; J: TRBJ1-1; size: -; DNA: TGTGCCAGCAGTGGATCTCCCGGGACACGGAACACTGAAGCTTTCTTT; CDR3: CASSGSPGTRNTEAFF